One and the same sample provided the 8 T cell receptor beta chains below, sequenced in a study of blood T cell repertoires in COVID-19. The table came from immunoSEQ multiplex PCR; TCRdb's copy has only in-frame clones and leaves some out. Among 190,000 or so clones listed, about 82% were seen once. Specimen: PBMCs or T cells enriched from blood (not recorded which). These receptor sequences come from a woman aged 25 to 39 who had recovered from COVID-19.

The V call is TRBV5-1, the J call TRBJ2-7, with 10 nucleotides matching TRBD2. The CDR3 extends over 16 amino acids. V dropped 0 bases and J dropped 5; count of bases not matched to a gene: 8. Per the germline V gene, CDR1 is SGHRS and CDR2 is YFSETQ. CDR3 sequence (DNA): TGCGCCAGCAGCTTGGAGCTAGCGGGAGTAGGCAACGAGCAGTACTTC. It yields the protein CASSLELAGVGNEQYF.

This chain uses TRBV6-5 with TRBJ2-7; 7 nucleotides agree with TRBD1. V shed 5 bases and J 3 bases; nucleotides not matched to a gene: 7. Germline V CDR1 and CDR2: MNHEY, SVGAGI. This CDR3 contains 14 residues. The CDR3, as DNA: TGTGCCAGCAGTCCCACCCCAGGGGGCTACGAGCAGTACTTC. Translating it yields CASSPTPGGYEQYF.

This clone was counted at least ten times. V and J are TRBV28 and TRBJ2-3; no definite D call. Germline V gives CDR1 MDHEN, CDR2 SYDVKM. CDR3 length equals 12 residues. Deletions cut 6 bases from V and 5 bases from J, with 9 bases between. The DNA for the CDR3 is TGTGCCAGCAGAATATCGGGAGATACGCAGTATTTT. Encoded protein: CASRISGDTQYF.

The rearrangement joins TRBV10-3 to TRBJ1-1, with TRBD1 identical over 7 bases. CDR3 size: 11 residues. V shed 6 bases, J shed 7 bases, and the junction held 2 bases outside the gene matches. Germline assignment: CDR1 ENHRY and CDR2 SYGVKD. The CDR3 loop reads CAIRGDSEAFF. The CDR3, as DNA: TGTGCCATCAGAGGGGACAGTGAAGCTTTCTTT.

The rearrangement joins TRBV28 to TRBJ1-5; the D is unclear. Trimming took off 6 bases at V and 7 bases at J, with 13 bases between the two ends. There are 13 residues in the CDR3. Germline lookup yields CDR1 MDHEN and CDR2 SYDVKM. The CDR3 loop is CASSLAQRQPQHF. The CDR3 DNA sequence: TGTGCCAGCAGCCTGGCCCAGAGGCAGCCCCAGCATTTT.

This chain links TRBV12-3 or TRBV12-4 with TRBJ2-7; TRBD2 aligns across 7 bases. After removal of 3 bases from V and 6 bases from J, the junction contained 2 bases not matched to a gene. CDR3 length: 12 residues. The CDR3 loop is CASSFGRTEQYF. In DNA form, the CDR3 reads TGTGCCAGCAGTTTCGGGAGGACCGAGCAGTACTTC.

This chain links TRBV5-1 with TRBJ1-1; D remains ambiguous. The CDR3 sequence is 14 residues long. Deletions cut 5 bases from V and 3 bases from J, with 14 bases between. Germline V lookup: CDR1 SGHRS, CDR2 YFSETQ. CDR3: CASSSTGGDTEAFF. Written as DNA, the CDR3 is TGCGCCAGCAGTTCGACGGGAGGTGACACTGAAGCTTTCTTT. Drawing the rest from reference TRBV5-1 and TRBJ1-1, the complete variable domain is KAGVTQTPRYLIKTRGQQVTLSCSPISGHRSVSWYQQTPGQGLQFLFEYFSETQRNKGNFPGRFSGRQFSNSRSEMNVSTLELGDSALYLCASSSTGGDTEAFFGQGTRLTVV.

The gene calls are TRBV18 and TRBJ2-5; D might be TRBD1 (6 bases). Germline loops: CDR1 KGHSH, CDR2 LQKENI. V lost 3 bases and J 2 bases, leaving 16 bases between the germline ends. There are 16 residues in the CDR3. CDR3 residues: CASSPIASDRQETQYF. The CDR3 region has the DNA TGTGCCAGCTCACCGATCGCATCGGACAGACAAGAGACCCAGTACTTC.